The subject of this entry is one T cell receptor (beta chain). The record originates from a study of shared clonotypes between healthy human individuals. In the study's own analysis: Junction-only sequences without quality scores were provided by ImmunoSEQ, so filtering was different. The repertoire was sequenced with immunoSEQ multiplex PCR; TCRdb's copy has only in-frame clones and lacks some. That table gives V, J and clone size, and the DNA gave D and trimming. Of around 700,000 clones in the sample, 74% were seen once. Germline V gene data show CDR1 as SNHLY and CDR2 as FYNNEI. V shed 0 bases and J shed 1 base, with 9 bases lying between them. This CDR3 contains 15 residues.

Sequencing was carried out using memory CD4+ T cells sorted from blood. The subset was: CD45RA-negative fraction. This chain connects TRBV2 to TRBJ1-2; unclear D gene. This clonotype originated in a woman aged 30 to 39 in good health. CDR3 nucleotide sequence: TGTGCCAGCAGTGAAGCTTATGGGGTTAACTATGGCTACACCTTC. Its translation: CASSEAYGVNYGYTF.